The text below deals with one TCR beta chain. This clonotype was recorded many times. What antigen it recognizes has not been identified. The sample holds no much larger clone one base away, and base qualities are not on file. The sample's time point, from its label and the paper: sample taken at primary tumor resection. Samples were obtained from over 70 patients with early-stage, untreated non-small cell lung cancer from the lung TRACERx cohort. Without any cell sorting, TCR sequencing was performed on whole RNA extracted either from tumor and nontumor lung tissue or from cryopreserved PBMC samples. Only patients with enough RNA available from two or more tumor regions were chosen for TCR sequencing. Before being selected, tumor and adjacent nontumor lung specimens were reviewed by a lung pathologist. The receptor library was made with 5' RACE. Sequenced using a NextSeq 500. In the TCR library protocol, a unique molecular identifier was attached to each TCR cDNA molecule so that PCR and sequencing errors could be corrected. Regarding the original processing steps: TCR identification, UMI-based error correction and CDR3 extraction were performed with Decombinator tools. Expanded TCRs were defined as those above a frequency of 2 per 1,000, corresponding to the top 1% of the tumor frequency distribution. Expanded tumor TCRs statistically deemed absent (corrected P<0.05) from at least one tumor region were classed as regional, and all other expanded tumor TCRs were classed as ubiquitous. Rényi diversity was computed with the R vegan package after subsampling each repertoire 100 times to 5,000 TCRs. CDR3 similarity networks were built from amino acid triplet string-kernel similarity, connecting CDR3s with pairwise similarity above 0.82. Through fastp at Q25 and MiXCR, TCRdb rebuilt clones from the public reads, retaining in-frame beta chains. Entries are consolidated by CDR3 protein sequence, retaining the most common genes and DNA. TCRdb's processing, not the study's, gives the V and J calls here. The sample table records more than 20,000 distinct CDR3 sequences; around 15% of these occur just once. The ten largest clones take up roughly 30% of the sample.

Via the germline V gene, CDR1 is MNHEY and CDR2 SVGAGI. There are 16 amino acids in the CDR3, from cysteine to phenylalanine inclusive. Kept here is only the CDR3 DNA, which spans 48 bases and is read in frame from base 1. V is shortened by 0 bases, J by 2 bases, and the region joining them spans 11 bases. These data are taken from a study of spatial heterogeneity in lung cancer (dated by TCRdb to about 2019). Looking at the study overall: Beta-chain transcripts were consistently detected in greater numbers than alpha-chain transcripts, which likely reflects a higher abundance of beta-chain transcripts. In tumor regions, TCR transcript counts showed a strong correlation with a T cell transcriptional module score derived from matched bulk RNA-seq. In the raw uncorrected reads, each unique combination of TCR and UMI appeared more than ten times on average. In non-small cell lung cancer, the study quantitatively compared TCR alpha and beta repertoires across several tumor regions, matched nontumor lung, and blood. Nonsynonymous mutation counts, determined by whole-exome sequencing of tumor tissue, were related to TCR repertoire features. At surgery, roughly 220 tumor regions, almost 65 matched nontumor lung samples and 56 PBMC samples were TCR-sequenced for both alpha and beta chains.

Summary of the overall study and its limitations: TCR-seq coverage of tumor T cells was estimated at only approximately 7% for alpha chains and 13% for beta chains. Counts of ubiquitous and regional expanded TCRs correlated with counts of ubiquitous and regional nonsynonymous mutations, respectively. Additional single-cell paired TCR alpha and beta sequencing was considered necessary to confirm, at a functional level, the hypothesis that regional TCRs recognize regional mutations. The tumor nonsynonymous mutation count correlated with the number of expanded intratumoral alpha and beta TCRs.

The chain uses TRBV6-5 and TRBJ2-1, with TRBD1 perhaps the D gene, on 6 matching bases. The source was lung tumor tissue, collected at surgery. The sequence was obtained from a female donor with early-stage non-small cell lung cancer. The CDR3 has the sequence CASSYSTGPPYNEQFF. The DNA sequence is TGTGCCAGCAGTTACTCCACAGGGCCGCCCTACAATGAGCAGTTCTTC.